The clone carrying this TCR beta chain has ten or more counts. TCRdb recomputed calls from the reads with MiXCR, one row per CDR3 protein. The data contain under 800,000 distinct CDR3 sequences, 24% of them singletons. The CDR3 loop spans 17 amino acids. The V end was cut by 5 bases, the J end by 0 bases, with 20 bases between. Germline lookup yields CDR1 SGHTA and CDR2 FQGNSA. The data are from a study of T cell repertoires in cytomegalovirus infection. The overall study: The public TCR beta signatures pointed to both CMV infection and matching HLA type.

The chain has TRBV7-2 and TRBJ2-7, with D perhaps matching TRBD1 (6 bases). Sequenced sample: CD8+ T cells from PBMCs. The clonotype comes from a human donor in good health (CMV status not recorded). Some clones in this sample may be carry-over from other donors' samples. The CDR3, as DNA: TGTGCCAGCAGCCCGCCAGGGGACCTGGACAGCTCCTACGAGCAGTACTTC. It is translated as CASSPPGDLDSSYEQYF.